Listed below are T cell receptor beta chains from one sample, sequenced in a study of T cells in localized non-small cell lung cancer. Some clones are missing from TCRdb's copy, which holds only in-frame ones; the method was immunoSEQ multiplex PCR. There are fewer than 45,000 clones in the sample; roughly 87% occur only once, and around a sixth lies in the top ten. The source material was peripheral blood, sampled before any cancer treatment. The receptors here all came from a male donor at least 60 years old with stage III squamous cell lung carcinoma. Both conserved end residues are part of each CDR3. A D gene is named only where the DNA matches it firmly. Size values are once, few and many counts, or a class for expanded clones, and some rows have none.

v_call: TRBV30
j_call: TRBJ2-2
clone_size: .
d_call: TRBD2
cdr3_aa: CAWIRTSGRTNTGELFF
cdr3_nt: TGTGCCTGGATCCGAACTAGCGGGAGGACAAACACCGGGGAGCTGTTTTTT

v_call: TRBV7-9
j_call: TRBJ1-1
clone_size: .
d_call: TRBD1
cdr3_aa: CASNEITGGAFF
cdr3_nt: TGTGCCAGCAACGAAATTACAGGGGGAGCTTTCTTT

v_call: TRBV19
j_call: TRBJ2-7
clone_size: .
d_call: TRBD1
cdr3_aa: CASSIKGAGEQYF
cdr3_nt: TGTGCCAGTAGTATCAAGGGGGCTGGAGAGCAGTACTTC

v_call: TRBV2
j_call: TRBJ1-1
clone_size: .
d_call: .
cdr3_aa: CASRLRGNTEAFF
cdr3_nt: TGTGCCAGCAGGTTAAGGGGGAACACTGAAGCTTTCTTT

v_call: TRBV7-9
j_call: TRBJ2-2
clone_size: .
d_call: .
cdr3_aa: CASTTGGIGELFF
cdr3_nt: TGTGCCAGCACTACCGGAGGAATCGGGGAGCTGTTTTTT

v_call: TRBV6-5
j_call: TRBJ2-1
clone_size: .
d_call: TRBD1
cdr3_aa: CASSWDRKAYNEQFF
cdr3_nt: TGTGCCAGCAGTTGGGACAGGAAGGCCTACAATGAGCAGTTCTTC

v_call: TRBV5-4
j_call: TRBJ1-2
clone_size: .
d_call: .
cdr3_aa: CASSGDGVFYGYTF
cdr3_nt: TGTGCCAGCAGCGGGGACGGAGTATTCTATGGCTACACCTTC

v_call: TRBV5-4
j_call: TRBJ2-1
clone_size: .
d_call: .
cdr3_aa: CASSLDLGGSSYNEQFF
cdr3_nt: TGTGCCAGCAGCTTGGATCTGGGGGGAAGCTCCTACAATGAGCAGTTCTTC

v_call: TRBV9
j_call: TRBJ2-2
clone_size: .
d_call: .
cdr3_aa: CASSVAGELFF
cdr3_nt: TGTGCCAGCAGCGTCGCCGGGGAGCTGTTTTTT

v_call: TRBV2
j_call: TRBJ1-4
clone_size: .
d_call: .
cdr3_aa: CASRVRVTNEKLFF
cdr3_nt: TGTGCCAGCAGGGTCAGGGTGACTAATGAAAAACTGTTTTTT

v_call: TRBV14
j_call: TRBJ1-2
clone_size: few
d_call: TRBD1
cdr3_aa: CASSHQIARDSNYGYTF
cdr3_nt: TGTGCCAGCAGCCACCAAATCGCCCGGGACAGTAACTATGGCTACACCTTC

v_call: TRBV29-1
j_call: TRBJ1-3
clone_size: .
d_call: .
cdr3_aa: CSVVSPEGAGNTIYF
cdr3_nt: TGCAGCGTTGTATCACCTGAGGGAGCTGGAAACACCATATATTTT

v_call: TRBV6-1
j_call: TRBJ1-5
clone_size: .
d_call: .
cdr3_aa: CASSQPGQPQHF
cdr3_nt: TGTGCCAGCAGTCAACCGGGTCAGCCCCAGCATTTT

v_call: TRBV2
j_call: TRBJ1-5
clone_size: few
d_call: .
cdr3_aa: CASRQSNQPQHF
cdr3_nt: TGTGCCAGCAGACAGAGCAATCAGCCCCAGCATTTT

v_call: TRBV25-1
j_call: TRBJ2-7
clone_size: .
d_call: .
cdr3_aa: CASSEFATGGDEQYF
cdr3_nt: TGTGCCAGCAGTGAATTTGCAACAGGGGGGGACGAGCAGTACTTC

v_call: TRBV7-9
j_call: TRBJ1-1
clone_size: .
d_call: TRBD1
cdr3_aa: CASSLEVLGQKAFF
cdr3_nt: TGTGCCAGCAGCTTAGAGGTCCTGGGACAGAAAGCTTTCTTT

v_call: TRBV15
j_call: TRBJ2-7
clone_size: .
d_call: .
cdr3_aa: CATRSVQAPYEQYF
cdr3_nt: TGTGCCACCAGAAGCGTACAGGCCCCCTACGAGCAGTACTTC

v_call: TRBV7-9
j_call: TRBJ2-7
clone_size: .
d_call: .
cdr3_aa: CASSVSYEQYF
cdr3_nt: TGTGCCAGCAGCGTCTCCTACGAGCAGTACTTC

v_call: TRBV30
j_call: TRBJ1-2
clone_size: .
d_call: TRBD1
cdr3_aa: CAWKLGQGAAYGYTF
cdr3_nt: TGTGCCTGGAAATTGGGGCAGGGGGCAGCCTATGGCTACACCTTC

v_call: TRBV5-1
j_call: TRBJ2-3
clone_size: .
d_call: .
cdr3_aa: CASSLGPGRATFSTDTQYF
cdr3_nt: TGCGCCAGCAGCTTAGGGCCCGGCCGGGCAACCTTTAGCACAGATACGCAGTATTTT

v_call: TRBV7-9
j_call: TRBJ1-2
clone_size: few
d_call: .
cdr3_aa: CASSLTDDGYTF
cdr3_nt: TGTGCCAGCAGCCTAACAGACGATGGCTACACCTTC

v_call: TRBV4-2
j_call: TRBJ1-2
clone_size: .
d_call: .
cdr3_aa: CASSQDGQGLGYTF
cdr3_nt: TGTGCCAGCAGCCAAGATGGCCAGGGGTTAGGCTACACCTTC

v_call: TRBV18
j_call: TRBJ2-7
clone_size: .
d_call: .
cdr3_aa: CASSPPLGSSYEQYF
cdr3_nt: TGTGCCAGCTCACCACCGCTGGGTTCCTCCTACGAGCAGTACTTC

v_call: TRBV2
j_call: TRBJ2-3
clone_size: .
d_call: TRBD1
cdr3_aa: CASSAEQGEDTQYF
cdr3_nt: TGTGCCAGCAGTGCAGAACAGGGGGAAGATACGCAGTATTTT

v_call: TRBV11-2
j_call: TRBJ2-2
clone_size: .
d_call: TRBD2
cdr3_aa: CASSSLQRGGPAGELFF
cdr3_nt: TGTGCCAGCAGCTCCCTTCAGCGGGGGGGACCCGCCGGGGAGCTGTTTTTT

v_call: TRBV7-9
j_call: TRBJ2-7
clone_size: .
d_call: .
cdr3_aa: CASSSPRTDPYEQYF
cdr3_nt: TGTGCCAGCAGCTCCCCCCGGACTGATCCCTACGAGCAGTACTTC

v_call: TRBV29-1
j_call: TRBJ2-7
clone_size: .
d_call: .
cdr3_aa: CSVGPGAFYEQYF
cdr3_nt: TGCAGCGTTGGCCCAGGGGCGTTCTACGAGCAGTACTTC

v_call: TRBV6-5
j_call: TRBJ2-5
clone_size: once
d_call: .
cdr3_aa: CASSYRTNQETQYF
cdr3_nt: TGTGCCAGCAGTTACCGGACCAACCAAGAGACCCAGTACTTC

v_call: TRBV7-3
j_call: TRBJ2-1
clone_size: .
d_call: TRBD1
cdr3_aa: CASSPPGQEYNEQFF
cdr3_nt: TGTGCCAGCAGCCCGCCGGGACAGGAGTACAATGAGCAGTTCTTC

v_call: TRBV7-9
j_call: TRBJ2-4
clone_size: .
d_call: .
cdr3_aa: CASSLGQPGGKNIQYF
cdr3_nt: TGTGCCAGCAGCCTCGGACAGCCGGGGGGCAAAAACATTCAGTACTTC

v_call: TRBV6-1
j_call: TRBJ1-1
clone_size: .
d_call: .
cdr3_aa: CATSGGRDTEAFF
cdr3_nt: TGTGCCACCTCCGGGGGCCGAGACACTGAAGCTTTCTTT

v_call: TRBV13
j_call: TRBJ2-2
clone_size: .
d_call: TRBD2
cdr3_aa: CASSFPRLAGNTGELFF
cdr3_nt: TGTGCCAGCAGCTTCCCCCGACTAGCGGGCAACACCGGGGAGCTGTTTTTT

v_call: TRBV30
j_call: TRBJ1-4
clone_size: .
d_call: TRBD1
cdr3_aa: CAWRRQGVNVEKLFF
cdr3_nt: TGTGCCTGGAGAAGACAGGGGGTGAATGTTGAAAAACTGTTTTTT

v_call: TRBV19
j_call: TRBJ1-1
clone_size: .
d_call: .
cdr3_aa: CASSISGFNTEAFF
cdr3_nt: TGTGCCAGTAGTATTTCAGGATTTAACACTGAAGCTTTCTTT

v_call: TRBV19
j_call: TRBJ1-4
clone_size: .
d_call: TRBD1
cdr3_aa: CASSRTGGSEKLFF
cdr3_nt: TGTGCCAGTAGCCGGACAGGGGGAAGTGAAAAACTGTTTTTT

v_call: TRBV27
j_call: TRBJ2-3
clone_size: .
d_call: .
cdr3_aa: CASSLAGGSTDTQYF
cdr3_nt: TGTGCCAGCAGTTTGGCAGGGGGGAGCACAGATACGCAGTATTTT

v_call: TRBV15
j_call: TRBJ2-7
clone_size: .
d_call: .
cdr3_aa: CATSREAISYEQYF
cdr3_nt: TGTGCCACCAGCAGAGAGGCCATCTCCTACGAGCAGTACTTC

v_call: TRBV7-8
j_call: TRBJ1-5
clone_size: .
d_call: .
cdr3_aa: CASSLDRDQPQHF
cdr3_nt: TGTGCCAGCAGCTTAGATCGCGATCAGCCCCAGCATTTT

v_call: TRBV30
j_call: TRBJ2-5
clone_size: once
d_call: .
cdr3_aa: CAWSVLAGTQETQYF
cdr3_nt: TGTGCCTGGAGTGTACTGGCAGGGACACAGGAGACCCAGTACTTC

v_call: TRBV10-2
j_call: TRBJ1-2
clone_size: once
d_call: TRBD1
cdr3_aa: CASRDPGGGYTF
cdr3_nt: TGCGCCAGCAGAGACCCAGGGGGGGGCTACACCTTC

v_call: TRBV7-8
j_call: TRBJ2-2
clone_size: .
d_call: TRBD2
cdr3_aa: CASSQSQTSIGELFF
cdr3_nt: TGTGCCAGCAGCCAGAGCCAGACTAGCATCGGGGAGCTGTTTTTT

v_call: TRBV6-6
j_call: TRBJ1-1
clone_size: .
d_call: .
cdr3_aa: CASGPGPNTEAFF
cdr3_nt: TGTGCCAGCGGCCCGGGCCCGAACACTGAAGCTTTCTTT

v_call: TRBV15
j_call: TRBJ2-1
clone_size: .
d_call: .
cdr3_aa: CATSRGPHDEQFF
cdr3_nt: TGTGCCACCAGCAGAGGGCCTCACGATGAGCAGTTCTTC

v_call: TRBV6-1
j_call: TRBJ1-5
clone_size: once
d_call: .
cdr3_aa: CAGSQGSQPQHF
cdr3_nt: TGTGCCGGCAGTCAGGGGTCTCAGCCCCAGCATTTT

v_call: TRBV6-1
j_call: TRBJ1-5
clone_size: .
d_call: .
cdr3_aa: CASTPGAGNQPQHF
cdr3_nt: TGTGCCAGCACTCCAGGGGCCGGCAATCAGCCCCAGCATTTT

v_call: TRBV7-2
j_call: TRBJ2-1
clone_size: .
d_call: .
cdr3_aa: CASSLTVIEQFF
cdr3_nt: TGTGCCAGCAGCTTAACCGTAATTGAGCAGTTCTTC

v_call: TRBV20-1
j_call: TRBJ2-1
clone_size: .
d_call: .
cdr3_aa: CSARTGDEQFF
cdr3_nt: TGCAGTGCTAGGACGGGAGATGAGCAGTTCTTC

v_call: TRBV6-6
j_call: TRBJ2-1
clone_size: .
d_call: .
cdr3_aa: CASSPNRYNEQFF
cdr3_nt: TGTGCCAGCAGCCCGAACAGATACAATGAGCAGTTCTTC

v_call: TRBV7-6
j_call: TRBJ2-3
clone_size: .
d_call: .
cdr3_aa: CASSAPLGGDTQYF
cdr3_nt: TGTGCCAGCAGCGCCCCCTTGGGAGGAGATACGCAGTATTTT

v_call: TRBV5-4
j_call: TRBJ2-1
clone_size: .
d_call: TRBD2
cdr3_aa: CASSSGLAGAYNEQFF
cdr3_nt: TGTGCCAGCAGCTCCGGACTAGCGGGGGCCTACAATGAGCAGTTCTTC

v_call: TRBV7-6
j_call: TRBJ1-3
clone_size: .
d_call: .
cdr3_aa: CASSSDSFSGNTIYF
cdr3_nt: TGTGCCAGCAGCTCCGACAGTTTCTCTGGAAACACCATATATTTT

v_call: TRBV7-9
j_call: TRBJ2-5
clone_size: .
d_call: .
cdr3_aa: CASSLDGEGEETQYF
cdr3_nt: TGTGCCAGCAGCTTAGATGGGGAGGGGGAGGAGACCCAGTACTTC

v_call: TRBV29-1
j_call: TRBJ1-1
clone_size: .
d_call: TRBD1
cdr3_aa: CSVGDIGTGQTEAFF
cdr3_nt: TGCAGCGTTGGAGATATCGGGACAGGGCAAACTGAAGCTTTCTTT